This T cell receptor (beta chain) came from a study of blood T cell repertoires in COVID-19. The overall study: There were acute and convalescent COVID-19 samples, and they came from the United States, Italy and Spain. Nucleic acid was either cDNA or gDNA, and it came from T cells, B-cell-depleted T cells, or PBMCs.

Per germline, CDR1 SGHRS and CDR2 YFSETQ. The CDR3 extends over 13 amino acids. After removal of 1 base from V and 8 bases from J, the junction contained 5 bases not matched to a gene. As originally analysed: Amplification of reference gene primers was used by the study to estimate nucleated cell counts. Sequencing was performed with immunoSEQ multiplex PCR; in TCRdb, only in-frame clones are kept and a portion is missing. The V and J calls and clone size are taken from that table; D and trimming were inferred from the DNA. The data show approximately 240,000 clones, approximately 79% seen once. The chain carries TRBV5-1 and TRBJ1-2, with 7 bases matching TRBD1. Source material: peripheral blood. The receptor was derived from a woman in her forties with active or convalescent COVID-19. DNA for the CDR3: TGCGCCAGCAGCTTGAGGACAGGAGGCGGCTACACCTTC. Translated: CASSLRTGGGYTF. Using reference TRBV5-1 and TRBJ1-2 for the parts outside the CDR3, the full variable domain is KAGVTQTPRYLIKTRGQQVTLSCSPISGHRSVSWYQQTPGQGLQFLFEYFSETQRNKGNFPGRFSGRQFSNSRSEMNVSTLELGDSALYLCASSLRTGGGYTFGSGTRLTVV.